These 3 T cell receptor beta chains were all obtained from the same sample, sequenced in a study of T-cell reconstitution after alpha-beta-depleted transplantation in children. It was with unique molecular identifiers that the TCRbeta library was prepared. MiXCR, run by TCRdb on the PCR reads, gives a single entry per CDR3 protein. The data show some 530,000 distinct CDR3 sequences, approximately 13% seen once. The sample consisted of PBMCs from the stem cell graft donor, taken from the stem cell graft. These receptors all stem from a human donor who donated a stem cell graft to a child with combined immunodeficiency.

This clonotype has only a few counts. The chain joins TRBV27 to TRBJ2-7; maybe TRBD2 (5 bases). CDR1 is MNHEY and CDR2 is SMNVEV in the germline V gene (reference sequence). V was trimmed by 6 bases and J by 2 bases, leaving 17 bases between them. This CDR3 contains 15 residues. CDR3 sequence (DNA): TGTGCCAGCAGAGCACGAGGACTCCCGACCTACGAGCAGTACTTC. It translates to CASRARGLPTYEQYF.

This clonotype was observed a few times. The chain carries TRBV20-1 and TRBJ2-2; D gene unclear. The CDR3 totals 13 residues. Germline CDR1 reads DFQATT; CDR2 reads SNEGSKA (reference sequence). Trimming pared 6 bases from V and 1 base from J, leaving 9 bases between. Here the CDR3 DNA reads TGCAGTGCCGCCGACTGGAACACCGGGGAGCTGTTTTTT. Its protein is CSAADWNTGELFF.

A few counts support this clonotype. The chain is built from TRBV7-9 and TRBJ1-2, with unresolved D. CDR3 size: 13 residues. Trimming took 5 bases from V and 8 from J, leaving 15 bases between them. CDR1 is SEHNR and CDR2 is FQNEAQ in the germline V gene (reference sequence). The DNA for the CDR3 is TGTGCCAGCAGCCTCACGGGCCAAGAGGGCTACACCTTC. Residues: CASSLTGQEGYTF.